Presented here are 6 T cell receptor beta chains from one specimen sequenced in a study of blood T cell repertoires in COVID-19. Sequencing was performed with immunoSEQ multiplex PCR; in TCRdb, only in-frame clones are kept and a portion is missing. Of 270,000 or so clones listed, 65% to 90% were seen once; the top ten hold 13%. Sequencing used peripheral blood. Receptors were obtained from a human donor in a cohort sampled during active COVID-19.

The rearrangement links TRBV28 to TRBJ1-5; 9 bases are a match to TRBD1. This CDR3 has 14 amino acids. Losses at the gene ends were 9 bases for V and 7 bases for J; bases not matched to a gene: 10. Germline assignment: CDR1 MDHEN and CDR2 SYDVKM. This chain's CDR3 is CASWRDRAGQPQHF. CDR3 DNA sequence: TGTGCCAGTTGGCGGGACAGGGCGGGACAGCCCCAGCATTTT.

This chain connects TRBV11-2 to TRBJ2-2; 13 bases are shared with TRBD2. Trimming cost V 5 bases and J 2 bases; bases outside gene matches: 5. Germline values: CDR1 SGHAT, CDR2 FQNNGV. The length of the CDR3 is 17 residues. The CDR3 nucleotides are TGTGCCAGCAGCGGCGGGACTAGCGGGGCTAACACCGGGGAGCTGTTTTTT. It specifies CASSGGTSGANTGELFF. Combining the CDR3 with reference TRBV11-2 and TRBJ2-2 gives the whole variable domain EAGVAQSPRYKIIEKRQSVAFWCNPISGHATLYWYQQILGQGPKLLIQFQNNGVVDDSQLPKDRFSAERLKGVDSTLKIQPAKLEDSAVYLCASSGGTSGANTGELFFGEGSRLTVL.

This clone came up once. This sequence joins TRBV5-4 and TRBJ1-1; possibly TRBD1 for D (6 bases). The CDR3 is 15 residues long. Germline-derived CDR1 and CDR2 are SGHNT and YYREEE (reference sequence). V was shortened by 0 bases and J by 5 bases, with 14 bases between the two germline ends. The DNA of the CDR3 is TGTGCCAGCAGCTTGGCAGGGGTAATCGGTACTGAAGCTTTCTTT. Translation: CASSLAGVIGTEAFF.

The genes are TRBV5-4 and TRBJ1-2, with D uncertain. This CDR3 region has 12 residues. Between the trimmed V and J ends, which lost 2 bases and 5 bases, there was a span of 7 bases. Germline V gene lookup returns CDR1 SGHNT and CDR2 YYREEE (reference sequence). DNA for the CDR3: TGTGCCAGCAGCTTACCTAGATATGGCTACACCTTC. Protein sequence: CASSLPRYGYTF.

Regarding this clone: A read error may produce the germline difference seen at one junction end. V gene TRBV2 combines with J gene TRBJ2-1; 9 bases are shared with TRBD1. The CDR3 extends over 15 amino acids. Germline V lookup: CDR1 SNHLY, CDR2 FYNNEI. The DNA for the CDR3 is TGTGCCAGCACTGAAGGACAGGGGCGGAGTCAGGGGCAGTTCTTC. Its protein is CASTEGQGRSQGQFF.

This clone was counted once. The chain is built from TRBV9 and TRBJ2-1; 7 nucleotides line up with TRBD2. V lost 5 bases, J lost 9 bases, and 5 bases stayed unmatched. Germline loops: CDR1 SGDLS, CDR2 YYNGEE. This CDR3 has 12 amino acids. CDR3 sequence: CASRGGSSEQFF. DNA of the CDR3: TGTGCCAGCAGGGGCGGGAGTTCTGAGCAGTTCTTC.